Below, 5 T cell receptor beta chains from the same sample are listed, as sequenced in a study of cytomegalovirus exposure and HLA in healthy donors. Using immunoSEQ multiplex PCR, the repertoire was profiled, and TCRdb retains in-frame clones only, with some absent. The table has roughly 260,000 clones, 85% to 90% seen once. Sequenced material: PBMCs. The receptors stem from a woman between 18 and 29 years old in good health and CMV-seronegative.

This clone turned up a few times. The chain is built from TRBV27 and TRBJ2-7; 11 bases map to TRBD1. This CDR3 has 15 amino acids. The V segment lost 8 bases and the J segment 5 bases; nucleotides outside the gene matches: 11. Germline V gives CDR1 MNHEY, CDR2 SMNVEV (reference sequence). The CDR3 sequence is CASLAPGQGVNEQYF. DNA of the CDR3: TGTGCCAGCCTCGCACCGGGACAGGGGGTTAACGAGCAGTACTTC.

The rearrangement joins TRBV4-3 to TRBJ2-7; TRBD1 aligns across 7 bases. Germline V gene data show CDR1 as LGHNA and CDR2 as YSLEER. This CDR3 region has 14 residues. Germline trimming cut 1 base from V and 3 bases from J; bases unmatched to any gene: 3. This chain's CDR3 is CASSQGRDSYEQYF. For the CDR3, the DNA is TGCGCCAGCAGCCAAGGCCGGGACAGCTACGAGCAGTACTTC.

V and J are TRBV4-1 and TRBJ1-2; 8 bases are a match to TRBD1. The J segment lost 7 bases and the V segment lost 1 base, leaving 2 bases of the junction unmatched. Looked up from germline, CDR1 is MGHRA and CDR2 is YSYEKL. There are 13 residues in the CDR3. CDR3: CASSQGQGAGYTF. CDR3 nucleotide sequence: TGCGCCAGCAGCCAAGGGCAGGGGGCTGGCTACACCTTC.

The genes are TRBV6-1 and TRBJ1-5, with D possibly matching TRBD1 (5 bases). In germline, CDR1 is MNHNS, CDR2 SASEGT. Trimming removed 1 base from V and 9 bases from J, with 19 bases in between. CDR3 length: 16 residues. CDR3 residues: CASSEGRQFASAPQHF. The CDR3 nucleotides are TGTGCCAGCAGTGAAGGTAGACAGTTCGCATCGGCGCCCCAGCATTTT.

This chain links TRBV28 with TRBJ1-1; 9 bases agree with TRBD1. CDR3 length: 14 amino acids. Per germline, CDR1 MDHEN and CDR2 SYDVKM. Losses at the gene ends were 6 bases for V and 5 bases for J; bases not matched to a gene: 7. The CDR3 region has the DNA TGTGCCAGCAGGCAACAGGGGGCGCGAACTGAAGCTTTCTTT. As protein: CASRQQGARTEAFF.